The 15 T cell receptor beta chains listed next were all sequenced from one sample in a study of CD8+ T cells in alopecia areata. RNA, once extracted, was reverse transcribed into cDNA for use as the sequencing template. This table comes from immunoSEQ multiplex PCR, and its TCRdb copy is limited to in-frame clones, with some not included. The sample holds approximately 150,000 clones, about 87% seen once. The sample in question was CD8+ T cells sorted from blood, obtained at week 0. Receptors originate from a human donor with alopecia areata.

V gene TRBV7-9 combines with J gene TRBJ1-1; 7 nucleotides align to TRBD1. The junction had 7 bases not matched to a gene; V was cut back by 5 bases and J by 1 base. CDR3 length: 15 residues. The germline V gene encodes CDR1 SEHNR and CDR2 FQNEAQ (reference sequence). The DNA of the CDR3 is TGTGCCAGCAGCCCCACAGGGGCGGCGAACACTGAAGCTTTCTTT. Translated, it gives CASSPTGAANTEAFF.

J is TRBJ1-5 and V is TRBV5-6, with D unclear. This CDR3 has 13 residues. Per the germline V gene, CDR1 is SGHDT and CDR2 is YYEEEE. Trimming cost V 1 base and J 3 bases, with 5 bases left between them. The CDR3 spells CASSLQDNQPQHF. The CDR3, as DNA: TGTGCCAGCAGCTTGCAAGACAATCAGCCCCAGCATTTT.

The chain has TRBV6-1 and TRBJ2-3; D gene ambiguous. The V gene's germline CDR1 is MNHNS and CDR2 SASEGT. The ends were cut back, 3 bases at V and 0 bases at J, with 10 bases in the middle. The CDR3 consists of 15 residues. The CDR3 region has the DNA TGTGCCAGCAGTGAGGACCCGCAAAGCACAGATACGCAGTATTTT. Residues: CASSEDPQSTDTQYF.

Regarding this clone: Other DNA sequences in this specimen translate into the identical CDR3. The chain is built from TRBV7-2 and TRBJ2-3; D not resolved. Germline CDR1 reads SGHTA; CDR2 reads FQGNSA. Trimming cost V 2 bases and J 0 bases, with 3 bases left between them. The length of the CDR3 is 13 residues. The CDR3 is CASSLLSTDTQYF. The CDR3 bases are TGTGCCAGCAGCTTACTCAGCACAGATACGCAGTATTTT.

The gene calls are TRBV2 and TRBJ2-3; the match to TRBD1 covers 9 bases. Trimming at V came to 9 bases and at J to 6 bases, leaving 22 bases not matched to a gene. The CDR3 consists of 18 residues. CDR1 SNHLY and CDR2 FYNNEI come from the germline V gene. CDR3 sequence: CASEKTGGPRDSTDTQYF. Here the CDR3 DNA reads TGTGCCAGTGAGAAAACAGGGGGCCCTAGGGATAGTACCGATACGCAGTATTTT.

This clone was seen a few times. The rearrangement links TRBV27 to TRBJ2-3; D might be TRBD2 (5 bases). Per the germline V gene, CDR1 is MNHEY and CDR2 is SMNVEV (reference sequence). V gave up 6 bases and J gave up 4 bases, with 17 bases separating them. The CDR3 length is 15 residues. The CDR3: CASSRRRKEADTQYF. Here the CDR3 DNA reads TGTGCCAGCAGCCGCCGTCGGAAGGAGGCAGATACGCAGTATTTT.

This rearrangement joins TRBV27 to TRBJ2-7; TRBD1 matches 7 bases. This CDR3 is 16 amino acids long. The germline gives CDR1 MNHEY, CDR2 SMNVEV (reference sequence). V lost 2 bases to trimming and J lost 2 bases; unmatched junction nucleotides: 9. The DNA for the CDR3 is TGTGCCAGCAGTTTAAGGGAACAGGGGAACACCTACGAGCAGTACTTC. It is translated as CASSLREQGNTYEQYF.

The chain has TRBV9 and TRBJ2-1; TRBD2 matches 9 bases. V lost 4 bases, J lost 4 bases, and 6 bases stayed unmatched. The CDR3 has 15 residues. CDR1 and CDR2 from the germline V gene are SGDLS and YYNGEE. CDR3 in DNA: TGTGCCAGCAGCCCCCGGACTAGCGAGTACAATGAGCAGTTCTTC. This sequence encodes CASSPRTSEYNEQFF.

CDR3 loop: CASNHGDNEQFF. CDR3 sequence (DNA): TGTGCCAGCAACCACGGTGACAATGAGCAGTTCTTC. This chain links TRBV7-9 with TRBJ2-1, with D uncertain. The CDR3 has 12 amino acids. The germline V and J ends were trimmed by 7 bases and 5 bases, with 9 bases remaining between them. Germline V lookup: CDR1 SEHNR, CDR2 FQNEAQ (reference sequence).

V gene TRBV9 combines with J gene TRBJ1-2; TRBD1 is a possible D gene (5 bases). The CDR3 spans 13 residues. Germline V CDR1 and CDR2: SGDLS, YYNGEE. The germline V and J ends were trimmed by 4 bases and 2 bases, with 9 bases remaining between them. The CDR3 here is CASSPQGNYGYTF. The CDR3 DNA sequence: TGTGCCAGCAGCCCCCAGGGCAACTATGGCTACACCTTC.

This clone has only one observation. The chain couples TRBV19 to TRBJ1-1; D may be TRBD1 (5 bases). V lost 5 bases and J 4 bases, leaving 14 bases between the germline ends. This CDR3 has 14 amino acids. Germline loops: CDR1 LNHDA, CDR2 SQIVND (reference sequence). CDR3 DNA: TGTGCCAGTAGTTTACCCCGGACATCCACTGAAGCTTTCTTT. Encoded protein: CASSLPRTSTEAFF.

The V call is TRBV9, the J call TRBJ2-3, with TRBD2 identical over 15 bases. Germline values: CDR1 SGDLS, CDR2 YYNGEE. V gave up 4 bases and J gave up 0 bases; unmatched junction bases: 15. CDR3 length: 21 amino acids. The CDR3 protein is CASSTPRSGTSGGLSTDTQYF. The CDR3 DNA reads as TGTGCCAGCAGCACCCCTAGGTCCGGGACTAGCGGGGGGCTTAGCACAGATACGCAGTATTTT. Using reference TRBV9 and TRBJ2-3 for the parts outside the CDR3, the full variable domain is DSGVTQTPKHLITATGQRVTLRCSPRSGDLSVYWYQQSLDQGLQFLIQYYNGEERAKGNILERFSAQQFPDLHSELNLSSLELGDSALYFCASSTPRSGTSGGLSTDTQYFGPGTRLTVL.

The chain joins TRBV27 to TRBJ2-7; D gene unclear. The germline gives CDR1 MNHEY, CDR2 SMNVEV (reference sequence). The CDR3 loop spans 13 amino acids. Trimming removed 2 bases from V and 6 bases from J, with 11 bases in between. The DNA of the CDR3 is TGTGCCAGCAGTTTAACTGCGACCGGCGAGCAGTACTTC. Residues: CASSLTATGEQYF.

The rearrangement uses TRBV5-1 and TRBJ2-7; 7 positions agree with TRBD1. J was trimmed by 3 bases and V by 5 bases; bases with no gene match: 11. The CDR3 sequence is 15 residues long. CDR1 SGHRS and CDR2 YFSETQ come from the germline V gene. This CDR3 reads CASRFGVQGVYEQYF. The CDR3 DNA follows: TGCGCCAGCAGGTTCGGAGTCCAGGGGGTCTACGAGCAGTACTTC.

This chain uses TRBV4-1 with TRBJ2-7; TRBD2 aligns across 8 bases. The junction had 6 bases not matched to a gene; V was cut back by 6 bases and J by 2 bases. Germline assignment: CDR1 MGHRA and CDR2 YSYEKL. CDR3 length: 14 amino acids. The CDR3 spells CASSPGGAPYEQYF. CDR3 DNA sequence: TGCGCCAGCAGTCCGGGGGGGGCACCCTACGAGCAGTACTTC.